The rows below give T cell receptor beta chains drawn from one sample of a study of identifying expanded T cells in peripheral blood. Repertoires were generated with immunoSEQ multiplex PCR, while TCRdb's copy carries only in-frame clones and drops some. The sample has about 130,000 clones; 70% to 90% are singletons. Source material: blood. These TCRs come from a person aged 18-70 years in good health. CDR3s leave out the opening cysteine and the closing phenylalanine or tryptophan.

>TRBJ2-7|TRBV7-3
ASSYRGDLEQY
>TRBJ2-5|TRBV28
ASRAGIQETQY
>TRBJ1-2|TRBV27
ASSSHGGRANYGYT
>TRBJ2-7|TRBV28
ASSLTQGNEQY
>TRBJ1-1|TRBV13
ASSLGRLNTEAF
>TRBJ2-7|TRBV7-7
ASSLSSGDPYEQY
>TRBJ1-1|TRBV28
ASSPYRQAGSTEAF
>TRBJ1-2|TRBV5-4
ASSLRTGDSQRGYT
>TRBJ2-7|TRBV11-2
ASSWPSGGVPYEQY
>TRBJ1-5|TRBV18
ASSPLGRNNQPQH
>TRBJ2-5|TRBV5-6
ASSLYQPGIQETQY
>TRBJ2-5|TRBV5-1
ASSLVAGGPETQY
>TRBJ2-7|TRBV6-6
ASSYFGGGWY
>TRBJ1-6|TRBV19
ASSIGTEYNSPLH